These 30 T cell receptor beta chains originate from one sample sequenced in a study of cytotoxic CD8 clonotypes in ibrutinib-treated CLL. Profiling relied on immunoSEQ multiplex PCR, and the TCRdb table lists in-frame clones only, not all of them. This sample has roughly 110,000 clones, with 50% to 65% found just once. The sequencing here drew on PBMCs, taken after 24 months of ibrutinib treatment. These receptors all come from a human donor with chronic lymphocytic leukemia.

This chain links TRBV28 with TRBJ1-6; a possible D gene is TRBD1 (6 bases). The germline V and J ends were trimmed by 6 bases and 10 bases, with 25 bases remaining between them. Germline V CDR1 and CDR2: MDHEN, SYDVKM. The CDR3 length is 17 residues. CDR3 loop: CASRPHTGSKFGSPLHF. CDR3 sequence (DNA): TGTGCCAGCAGACCACATACAGGGTCAAAATTCGGGTCACCCCTCCACTTT.

This chain connects TRBV6-4 to TRBJ2-3; the D gene is possibly TRBD1 (6 bases). The CDR3 spans 13 residues. Trimming stripped 8 bases from V and 3 bases from J, with 12 bases between. From germline, CDR1 is MRHNA and CDR2 SNTAGT. CDR3: CASRGTGTDTQYF. CDR3 DNA: TGTGCCAGCCGGGGAACAGGGACAGATACGCAGTATTTT.

This chain uses TRBV28 with TRBJ1-1, with 7 bases aligning to TRBD1. CDR1 MDHEN and CDR2 SYDVKM come from the germline V gene. This CDR3 contains 13 residues. V shed 6 bases and J 10 bases; nucleotides not matched to a gene: 11. CDR3 in amino acids: CASSTNRGLRAFF. The CDR3 nucleotides are TGTGCCAGCAGCACAAACAGGGGACTGAGAGCTTTCTTT.

The rearrangement links TRBV6-1 to TRBJ1-5; D may be TRBD1 (6 bases). This CDR3 contains 13 residues. The ends were cut back, 2 bases at V and 5 bases at J, with 7 bases in the middle. In germline, CDR1 is MNHNS, CDR2 SASEGT. CDR3 nucleotides: TGTGCCAGCAGTGAATACAGGGATCAGCCCCAGCATTTT. This translates into CASSEYRDQPQHF.

This clone was picked up a small number of times. The CDR3 DNA follows: TGCGCCAGCAGTGCCGGGACAGGGGGTTCTGAAGCTTTCTTT. This codes for CASSAGTGGSEAFF. The chain recombines TRBV4-1 with TRBJ1-1; TRBD1 matches 11 bases. This CDR3 comprises 14 residues. Unmatched junction bases numbered 6, after V lost 6 bases and J lost 6 bases. Germline V gives CDR1 MGHRA, CDR2 YSYEKL.

This clone is a singleton in its sample. The gene calls are TRBV28 and TRBJ1-5; no clear D. V was pared by 1 base and J by 6 bases, with 1 base between. The CDR3 length is 11 residues. The germline CDR1 and CDR2 sequences are MDHEN and SYDVKM. The CDR3 here is CASSLFQPQHF. In nucleotides, the CDR3 is TGTGCCAGCAGTTTATTTCAGCCCCAGCATTTT.

This chain links TRBV4-1 with TRBJ2-7; 7 bases align to TRBD2. This CDR3 is built from 15 residues. With 4 bases clipped from V and 4 bases from J, the junction kept 10 bases outside the gene matches. Germline assignment: CDR1 MGHRA and CDR2 YSYEKL. CDR3 in DNA: TGCGCCAGCAGCCCCCAGGGAGGGATTCTGTACGAGCAGTACTTC. Amino acids: CASSPQGGILYEQYF.

The chain has TRBV6-5 and TRBJ1-2; weak D call: TRBD1 (6 bases). The V end lost 7 bases, the J end lost 8 bases, and 20 bases lay between the germline ends. The CDR3 contains 14 residues. From germline, CDR1 is MNHEY and CDR2 SVGAGI. CDR3 nucleotide sequence: TGTGCCAGCACCCAAGGGGACACGTTATTCGGCTACACCTTC. Its protein is CASTQGDTLFGYTF.

Only a few counts were recorded for this clone. The V call is TRBV7-2, the J call TRBJ2-5; D is possibly TRBD1 (5 bases). Per the germline V gene, CDR1 is SGHTA and CDR2 is FQGNSA. V shed 1 base and J shed 1 base, with 10 bases lying between them. The CDR3 consists of 15 residues. CDR3 sequence: CASSLGQGSQETQYF. CDR3 nucleotide sequence: TGTGCCAGCAGCTTAGGGCAGGGAAGCCAAGAGACCCAGTACTTC.

The chain employs TRBV4-3 and TRBJ2-3, with D unresolved. V lost 0 bases, J lost 3 bases, and 7 bases lay in between. Germline V gene data show CDR1 as LGHNA and CDR2 as YSLEER. CDR3 length: 14 amino acids. The CDR3 DNA reads TGCGCCAGCAGCCAAGATCTAACGACAGATACGCAGTATTTT. Its protein product is CASSQDLTTDTQYF.

This chain connects TRBV14 to TRBJ1-4; no clear D gene. The V gene lost 4 bases and the J gene lost 14 bases, with 14 bases spanning the gap. The CDR3 loop spans 12 amino acids. CDR1 and CDR2 from the germline V gene are SGHDN and FVKESK. CDR3 in amino acids: CASSLRQGRLFF. The CDR3 region has the DNA TGTGCCAGCAGCCTCCGACAAGGGCGCCTGTTTTTT.

The chain employs TRBV5-1 and TRBJ2-2; D unresolved. V lost 0 bases, J lost 4 bases, and 10 bases lay in between. Per germline, CDR1 SGHRS and CDR2 YFSETQ. There are 15 residues in the CDR3. The CDR3 region has the DNA TGCGCCAGCAGCTTGGACGGTCATGGCACCGGGGAGCTGTTTTTT. Its translation: CASSLDGHGTGELFF.

This clone was counted a few times. The gene calls are TRBV27 and TRBJ2-2; 7 positions match TRBD1. This CDR3 comprises 15 residues. Unmatched junction bases numbered 9, after V lost 5 bases and J lost 6 bases. Germline V gene data show CDR1 as MNHEY and CDR2 as SMNVEV (reference sequence). The CDR3 DNA follows: TGTGCCAGCAGTAGTACAGGGGCAAGTCCCGGGGAGCTGTTTTTT. Translation: CASSSTGASPGELFF.

In its sample, this clone was seen a few times. V gene TRBV19 combines with J gene TRBJ1-5; 9 bases line up with TRBD1. V gave up 11 bases and J gave up 2 bases; unmatched junction bases: 16. The length of the CDR3 is 17 residues. The germline V gene has CDR1 LNHDA and CDR2 SQIVND (reference sequence). The CDR3 is CAGHRGQGVSGNQPQHF. The CDR3 DNA reads as TGTGCCGGCCATCGGGGACAGGGAGTTTCGGGCAATCAGCCCCAGCATTTT.

The chain couples TRBV2 to TRBJ1-2; D is unresolved. V was shortened by 5 bases and J by 4 bases, with 17 bases between the two germline ends. The CDR3 sequence is 15 residues long. Germline V CDR1 and CDR2: SNHLY, FYNNEI. The CDR3 protein is CASSRDERISYGYTF. DNA of the CDR3: TGTGCCAGCAGTAGGGATGAGCGAATTTCCTATGGCTACACCTTC.

This clone has a handful of counts. This chain connects TRBV7-9 to TRBJ2-7; 7 nucleotides match TRBD2. The CDR3 totals 12 residues. The germline gives CDR1 SEHNR, CDR2 FQNEAQ (reference sequence). Trimming at V came to 5 bases and at J to 3 bases, leaving 1 base not matched to a gene. The CDR3 loop is CASSREVYEQYF. In nucleotides, the CDR3 is TGTGCCAGCAGCCGGGAGGTCTACGAGCAGTACTTC.

V usage is TRBV30 and J usage is TRBJ1-3; D is possibly TRBD1 (5 bases). Germline V gene sequence: CDR1 GTSNPN, CDR2 SVGIG (reference sequence). Trimming left V 3 bases short and J 0 bases short, with 9 bases between. This CDR3 is 14 amino acids long. In DNA, the CDR3 is TGTGCCTGGAGGCAGGGTTCCTCTGGAAACACCATATATTTT. It specifies CAWRQGSSGNTIYF.

This clone appeared a few times. The chain recombines TRBV11-1 with TRBJ1-2; no definite D call. The V end was cut by 1 base, the J end by 4 bases, with 4 bases between. Germline V gene sequence: CDR1 SGHAT, CDR2 FQDESV (reference sequence). The CDR3 length is 12 residues. The CDR3 spells CASSLDGYGYTF. CDR3 DNA sequence: TGTGCCAGCAGCTTAGATGGCTATGGCTACACCTTC.

V gene TRBV5-1 combines with J gene TRBJ2-4; TRBD1 matches at 10 bases. The CDR3 totals 14 residues. Germline CDR1 is SGHRS and CDR2 is YFSETQ. Trimming took 4 bases from V and 5 from J; bases not matched to a gene: 3. CDR3 residues: CASSQTGGENIQYF. The CDR3 nucleotides are TGCGCCAGCAGCCAGACAGGGGGCGAAAACATTCAGTACTTC.

The chain combines TRBV23-1 with TRBJ1-5; 7 nucleotides line up with TRBD1. TRBV23-1 has ORF status, its function being uncertain. The CDR3 loop spans 15 amino acids. The V and J ends lost 1 base and 4 bases, in that order; junction bases with no gene match: 4. CDR3 coding DNA: TGCGCCAGCAGTCAATGGGACAGCGCTAATCAGCCCCAGCATTTT. Translation gives CASSQWDSANQPQHF.

This chain links TRBV6-6 with TRBJ1-2; D remains unclear. Germline V CDR1 and CDR2: MNHNY, SVGAGI (reference sequence). The CDR3 contains 13 residues. Trimming cost V 6 bases and J 13 bases, with 21 bases left between them. The CDR3 is CASRLPAQERSTF. The CDR3 DNA is TGTGCCAGCAGACTTCCGGCTCAAGAAAGAAGCACCTTC.

This clone has more than one count but fewer than ten. The V and J genes are TRBV7-2 and TRBJ2-1; TRBD2 might be the D (5 bases). Germline V gene data show CDR1 as SGHTA and CDR2 as FQGNSA. The CDR3 runs to 14 residues. Trimming left V 2 bases short and J 5 bases short, with 10 bases between. CDR3 in amino acids: CASSLRGPNNEQFF. CDR3 DNA sequence: TGTGCCAGCAGCTTAAGAGGGCCCAACAATGAGCAGTTCTTC.

The chain employs TRBV29-1 and TRBJ2-2, with unresolved D. This CDR3 region has 12 residues. Germline V CDR1 and CDR2: SQVTM, ANQGSEA. The V and J ends lost 4 bases and 1 base respectively, with 4 bases between them. The CDR3 loop is CSVALNTGELFF. CDR3 in DNA: TGCAGCGTTGCTCTGAACACCGGGGAGCTGTTTTTT.

This rearrangement joins TRBV5-1 to TRBJ1-1; 7 bases are a match to TRBD1. V shed 1 base and J 3 bases; nucleotides not matched to a gene: 9. CDR3 length: 16 residues. Germline V gene lookup returns CDR1 SGHRS and CDR2 YFSETQ. CDR3 nucleotide sequence: TGCGCCAGCAGCTTGAGTACCTTACAGGGGTACACTGAAGCTTTCTTT. The encoded protein is CASSLSTLQGYTEAFF.

CDR3: CSVGRGLGELFF. The CDR3 coding sequence is TGCAGCGTTGGGAGGGGGCTCGGGGAGCTGTTTTTT. The V gene is TRBV29-1, the J gene TRBJ2-2, with D perhaps matching TRBD1 (7 bases). Trimming removed 4 bases at V and 7 bases at J, with 10 bases between. The CDR3 contains 12 residues. Germline values: CDR1 SQVTM, CDR2 ANQGSEA.

CDR3 nucleotides: TGTGCCAGTAGTCTCTACAGGGGTGGGGAGACCCAGTACTTC. Protein sequence: CASSLYRGGETQYF. The chain is built from TRBV19 and TRBJ2-5; 7 nucleotides line up with TRBD1. V dropped 5 bases and J dropped 5; count of bases not matched to a gene: 8. The CDR3 extends over 14 amino acids. Germline CDR1 LNHDA, CDR2 SQIVND (reference sequence).

The genes are TRBV4-2 and TRBJ2-1, with TRBD2 matching 9 bases. The CDR3 has 16 residues. CDR1 and CDR2 from the germline V gene are LGHNA and YNFKEQ. Trimming cost V 2 bases and J 7 bases; bases outside gene matches: 9. CDR3 amino acids: CASSQTLAGTSNEQFF. The CDR3 bases are TGTGCCAGCAGCCAAACACTAGCGGGTACATCAAATGAGCAGTTCTTC.

This sequence joins TRBV5-6 and TRBJ2-3, with 8 bases identical to TRBD2. J was trimmed by 9 bases and V by 0 bases; bases with no gene match: 12. The CDR3 has 16 residues. In germline, CDR1 is SGHDT, CDR2 YYEEEE. DNA for the CDR3: TGTGCCAGCAGCTTGGCCGGGGCGGGGGGCCTGGAAACGCAGTATTTT. Amino acids: CASSLAGAGGLETQYF.

The chain has TRBV11-2 and TRBJ1-1; no reliable D call. The CDR3 contains 13 residues. Trimming stripped 0 bases from V and 4 bases from J, with 6 bases between. Germline CDR1 is SGHAT and CDR2 is FQNNGV. This CDR3 is CASSLDYGTEAFF. The CDR3, as DNA: TGTGCCAGCAGCTTAGATTACGGCACTGAAGCTTTCTTT.

This clone was seen a few times. The chain combines TRBV28 with TRBJ2-3; 8 bases align to TRBD1. The V segment lost 10 bases and the J segment 7 bases; nucleotides outside the gene matches: 10. Germline V gene sequence: CDR1 MDHEN, CDR2 SYDVKM. The CDR3 consists of 13 residues. The CDR3 loop reads CATDRGPGYTQYF. The CDR3 DNA reads TGTGCCACCGACAGGGGACCCGGGTATACGCAGTATTTT.